These 5 T cell receptor beta chains were all obtained from the same sample, sequenced in a study of blood T cell repertoires in COVID-19. Sequenced by immunoSEQ multiplex PCR; TCRdb stores in-frame clones only, minus some. The repertoire holds 200,000 to 300,000 clones, with around 83% as singletons. The sequencing sample was made of peripheral blood. The receptors stem from a man younger than 45 who had recovered from COVID-19.

The chain uses TRBV5-1 and TRBJ1-3, with a tentative D call TRBD1 (5 bases). Per the germline V gene, CDR1 is SGHRS and CDR2 is YFSETQ. There are 13 residues in the CDR3. V was pared by 4 bases and J by 3 bases, with 8 bases between. CDR3 nucleotides: TGCGCCAGCAGCCCGACAGTTGGAAACACCATATATTTT. This translates into CASSPTVGNTIYF.

The rearrangement links TRBV7-2 to TRBJ1-1; the match to TRBD1 covers 7 bases. The germline V gene encodes CDR1 SGHTA and CDR2 FQGNSA. The CDR3 covers 13 residues. Losses at the gene ends were 2 bases for V and 10 bases for J; bases not matched to a gene: 7. As DNA, the CDR3 is TGTGCCAGCAGCTTAAACCCCACAGGGGCAGCTTTCTTT. Translation gives CASSLNPTGAAFF.

This clone was recorded once. The chain uses TRBV27 and TRBJ1-1; 12 nucleotides line up with TRBD1. CDR1 is MNHEY and CDR2 is SMNVEV in the germline V gene (reference sequence). The CDR3 spans 17 residues. The ends lost 6 bases at V and 8 bases at J; junction bases unmatched: 16. For the CDR3, the DNA is TGTGCCAGCAGAAGTTTAGGGGGACAGGGGGCCGGGGAGGAAGCTTTCTTT. It yields the protein CASRSLGGQGAGEEAFF.

The chain is built from TRBV27 and TRBJ2-5; D is possibly TRBD1 (6 bases). This CDR3 comprises 14 residues. Trimming took 0 bases from V and 1 from J, leaving 6 bases between them. CDR1 and CDR2 (germline): MNHEY, SMNVEV (reference sequence). The CDR3 nucleotides are TGTGCCAGCAGTTTATCGGGGGCCCAAGAGACCCAGTACTTC. It specifies CASSLSGAQETQYF.

The rearrangement joins TRBV2 to TRBJ2-3; 9 nucleotides line up with TRBD2. J gave up 6 bases and V 5 bases, and 9 bases lay outside the gene matches. From germline, CDR1 is SNHLY and CDR2 FYNNEI. The CDR3 length is 15 residues. CDR3 amino acids: CASSIGSGGLDTQYF. CDR3 nucleotides: TGTGCCAGCAGTATTGGGAGCGGGGGGTTGGATACGCAGTATTTT.